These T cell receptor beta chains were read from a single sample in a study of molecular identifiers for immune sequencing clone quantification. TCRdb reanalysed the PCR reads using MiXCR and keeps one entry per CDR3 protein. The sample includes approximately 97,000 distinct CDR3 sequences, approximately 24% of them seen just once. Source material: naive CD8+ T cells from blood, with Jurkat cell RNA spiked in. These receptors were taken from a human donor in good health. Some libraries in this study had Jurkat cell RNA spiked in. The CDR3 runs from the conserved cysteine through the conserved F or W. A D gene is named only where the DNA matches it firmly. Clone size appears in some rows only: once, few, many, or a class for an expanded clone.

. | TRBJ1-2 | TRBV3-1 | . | TGTGCCAGCAGCCAAGATTGGGTCGAGCAGACCTATGGCTACACCTTC | CASSQDWVEQTYGYTF
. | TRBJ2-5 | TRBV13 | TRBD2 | TGTGCCAGCAGCCCATGGGGGACTAAAGAGACCCAGTACTTC | CASSPWGTKETQYF
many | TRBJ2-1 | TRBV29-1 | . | TGCAGCGTTGTAGGTCTTGGGGGAAGCTCCTACAATGAGCAGTTCTTC | CSVVGLGGSSYNEQFF
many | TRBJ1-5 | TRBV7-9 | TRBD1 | TGTGCCAGCAGCTTAGGACAGGGGGCTTATCAGCCCCAGCATTTT | CASSLGQGAYQPQHF
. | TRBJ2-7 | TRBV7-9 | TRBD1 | TGTGCCAGCAGCGACAGGACAGGGGGCCGCAACGAGCAGTACTTC | CASSDRTGGRNEQYF
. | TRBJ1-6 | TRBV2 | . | TGTGCCAGCAGTAGGACAGTGGGGAGCTCCTATAATTCACCCCTCCACTTT | CASSRTVGSSYNSPLHF
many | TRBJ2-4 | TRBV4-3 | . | TGCGCCAGCAGCCAAGAGACGGGAGTAGACATTCAGTACTTC | CASSQETGVDIQYF
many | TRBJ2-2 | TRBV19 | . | TGTGCCAGTAGTATTGCTGGGACCGGGGAGCTGTTTTTT | CASSIAGTGELFF
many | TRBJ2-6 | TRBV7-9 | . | TGTGCCAGCAGTTCAAACTCCGGGGCCAACGTCCTGACTTTC | CASSSNSGANVLTF
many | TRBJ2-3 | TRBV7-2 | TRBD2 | TGTGCCAGCAGCTCCATTCCTAGCGGGATCCTCACAGATACGCAGTATTTT | CASSSIPSGILTDTQYF
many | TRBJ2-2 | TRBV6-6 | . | TGTGCCAGCAGTTACTCAGTAGTCAGAACGAACACCGGGGAGCTGTTTTTT | CASSYSVVRTNTGELFF
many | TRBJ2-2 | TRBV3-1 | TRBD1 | TGTGCCAGCAGCCAATGGGACAGGGGGAACACCGGGGAGCTGTTTTTT | CASSQWDRGNTGELFF
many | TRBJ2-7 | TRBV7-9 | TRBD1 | TGTGCCAGCAGCTTAGGGACAGGGGGGCTCATCCCAGTCTACGAGCAGTACTTC | CASSLGTGGLIPVYEQYF
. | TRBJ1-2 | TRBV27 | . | TGTGCCAGCAGTCCGCGGACAGTTTCCCCTAACTATGGCTACACCTTC | CASSPRTVSPNYGYTF
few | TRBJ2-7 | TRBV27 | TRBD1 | TGTGCCAGCGGGACAGGGAGCTACGAGCAGTACTTC | CASGTGSYEQYF
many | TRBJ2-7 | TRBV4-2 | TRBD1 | TGTGCCAGCAGCCAAGGCGCAACAGGGGGCGGCTACGAGCAGTACTTC | CASSQGATGGGYEQYF
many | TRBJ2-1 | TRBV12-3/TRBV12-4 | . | TGTGCCAGCAGTTTAGAGGGGGGGGCAAGGGAACAGTTCTTC | CASSLEGGAREQFF
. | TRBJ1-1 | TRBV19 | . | TGTGCCAGTAATATGGACAGCATGAACACTGAAGCTTTCTTT | CASNMDSMNTEAFF
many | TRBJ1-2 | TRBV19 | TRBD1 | TGTGCCAGTAGTGCGGGACAGGCGCACAACTATGGCTACACCTTC | CASSAGQAHNYGYTF
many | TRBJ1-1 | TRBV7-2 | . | TGTGCCAGCAGCTTAATGGCTGAAGCTTTCTTT | CASSLMAEAFF
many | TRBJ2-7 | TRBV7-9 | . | TGTGCCAGCAGCCCGGACACCCACTCCTACGAGCAGTACTTC | CASSPDTHSYEQYF
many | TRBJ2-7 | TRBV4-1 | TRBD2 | TGCGCCAGCAGCCAAGGGATTACTAGCGGGGGGTTTATGAACTCCTACGAGCAGTACTTC | CASSQGITSGGFMNSYEQYF
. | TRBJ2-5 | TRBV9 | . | TGTGCCAGCAGCGTAGCGACGGGAGCCCTGGAGACCCAGTACTTC | CASSVATGALETQYF